The next 3 T cell receptor beta chains were all read from a single sample in a study of molecular identifiers for immune sequencing clone quantification. From the PCR reads, TCRdb called clonotypes with MiXCR, one entry per CDR3 protein. The sample comprises 40,000 to 65,000 distinct CDR3 sequences, just over 35% of which are singletons, and about 3.8% rests with the top ten. Sequencing was done on a sample of naive CD8+ T cells from blood, with Jurkat cell RNA spiked in. Subset meaning: FACS-sorted CD8+CD4-CCR7+CD45RA+ naive T cells. These receptor sequences come from a human donor in good health. Some libraries in this study had Jurkat cell RNA spiked in.

This clonotype was seen at least ten times. J is TRBJ1-1 and V is TRBV6-2 or TRBV6-3; no reliable D call. CDR1 and CDR2 from the germline V gene are MNHEY and SVGEGT. V lost 6 bases and J 1 base, leaving 6 bases between the germline ends. The CDR3 covers 12 residues. The DNA of the CDR3 is TGTGCCAGCAGACCTACGAACACTGAAGCTTTCTTT. Translation: CASRPTNTEAFF.

In this sample, this clonotype turned up a few times. The genes are TRBV13 and TRBJ2-6; D gene unclear. Germline CDR1 reads PRHDT; CDR2 reads FYEKMQ (reference sequence). Trimming removed 3 bases from V and 4 bases from J, with 7 bases in between. CDR3 length equals 14 residues. The DNA of the CDR3 is TGTGCCAGCAGCTTCTCCCCCGGGGCCAACGTCCTGACTTTC. Translating it yields CASSFSPGANVLTF.

This CDR3 reads CASSLPRHTEAFF. CDR3 in DNA: TGTGCCAGCAGTTTGCCCCGCCACACTGAAGCTTTCTTT. The chain has TRBV12-3 or TRBV12-4 and TRBJ1-1; D is undetermined. V shed 3 bases and J shed 3 bases, with 8 bases lying between them. CDR3 length: 13 residues.